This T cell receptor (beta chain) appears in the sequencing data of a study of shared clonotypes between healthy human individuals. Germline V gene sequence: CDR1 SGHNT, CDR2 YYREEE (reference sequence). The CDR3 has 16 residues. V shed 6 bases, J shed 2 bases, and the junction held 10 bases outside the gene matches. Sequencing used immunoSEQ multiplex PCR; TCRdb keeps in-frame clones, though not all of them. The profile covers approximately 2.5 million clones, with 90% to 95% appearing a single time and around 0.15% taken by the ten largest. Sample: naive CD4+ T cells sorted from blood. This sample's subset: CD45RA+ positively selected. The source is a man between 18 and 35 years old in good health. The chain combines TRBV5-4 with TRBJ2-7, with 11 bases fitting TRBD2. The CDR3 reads CASNPGGLAGPYEQYF. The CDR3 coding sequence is TGTGCCAGCAACCCTGGCGGACTAGCGGGTCCCTACGAGCAGTACTTC.